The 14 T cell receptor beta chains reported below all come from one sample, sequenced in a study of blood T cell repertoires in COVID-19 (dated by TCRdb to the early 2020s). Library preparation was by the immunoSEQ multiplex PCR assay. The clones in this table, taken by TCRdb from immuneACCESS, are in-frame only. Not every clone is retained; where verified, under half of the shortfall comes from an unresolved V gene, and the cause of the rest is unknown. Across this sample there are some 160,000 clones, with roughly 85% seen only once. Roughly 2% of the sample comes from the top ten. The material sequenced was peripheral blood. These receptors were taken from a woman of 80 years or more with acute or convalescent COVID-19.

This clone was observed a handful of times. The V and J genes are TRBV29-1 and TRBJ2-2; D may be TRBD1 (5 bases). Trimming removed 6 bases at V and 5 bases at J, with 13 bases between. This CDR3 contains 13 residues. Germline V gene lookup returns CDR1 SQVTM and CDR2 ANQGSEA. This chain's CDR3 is CSVAYRTTGELFF. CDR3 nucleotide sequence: TGCAGCGTCGCTTACAGGACAACCGGGGAGCTGTTTTTT.

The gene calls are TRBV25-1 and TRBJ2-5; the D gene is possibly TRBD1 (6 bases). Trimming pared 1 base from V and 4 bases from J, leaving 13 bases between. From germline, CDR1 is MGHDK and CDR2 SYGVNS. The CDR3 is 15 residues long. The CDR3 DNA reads TGTGCCAGCAGTGAATCGCTTGCAGGGGCAGAGACCCAGTACTTC. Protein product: CASSESLAGAETQYF.

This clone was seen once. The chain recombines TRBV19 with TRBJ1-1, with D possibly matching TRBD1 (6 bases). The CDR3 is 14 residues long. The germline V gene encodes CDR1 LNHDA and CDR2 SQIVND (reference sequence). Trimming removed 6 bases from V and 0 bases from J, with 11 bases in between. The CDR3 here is CASRQGSVNTEAFF. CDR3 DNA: TGTGCCAGTAGACAGGGTTCCGTGAACACTGAAGCTTTCTTT.

The chain's CDR3 is CASSLGQGVFQETQYF. Here the CDR3 DNA reads TGTGCCAGCAGCTTGGGGCAGGGGGTCTTCCAAGAGACCCAGTACTTC. The chain combines TRBV5-5 with TRBJ2-5; 7 positions agree with TRBD1. Germline V CDR1 and CDR2: SGHKS, YYEKEE (reference sequence). This CDR3 spans 16 amino acids. The J segment lost 1 base and the V segment lost 0 bases, leaving 6 bases of the junction unmatched.

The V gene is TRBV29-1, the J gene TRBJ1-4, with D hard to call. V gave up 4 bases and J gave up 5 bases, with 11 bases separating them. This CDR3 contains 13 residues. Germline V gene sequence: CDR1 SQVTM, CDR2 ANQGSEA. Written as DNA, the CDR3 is TGCAGCGTTGTTGAGGGAGTCAATGAAAAACTGTTTTTT. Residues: CSVVEGVNEKLFF.

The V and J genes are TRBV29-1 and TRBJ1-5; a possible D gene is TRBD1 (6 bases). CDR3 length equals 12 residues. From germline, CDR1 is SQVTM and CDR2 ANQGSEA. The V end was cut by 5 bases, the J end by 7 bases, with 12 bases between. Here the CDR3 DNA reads TGCAGCGTTCGGTCAGGGGCCCAGCCCCAGCATTTT. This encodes CSVRSGAQPQHF.

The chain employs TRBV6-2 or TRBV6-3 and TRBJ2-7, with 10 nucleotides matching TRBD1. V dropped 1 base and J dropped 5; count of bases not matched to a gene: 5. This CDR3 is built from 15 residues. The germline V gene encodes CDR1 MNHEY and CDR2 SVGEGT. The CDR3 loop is CASSYLDRGPNEQYF. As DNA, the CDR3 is TGTGCCAGCAGTTACTTAGACAGGGGGCCCAACGAGCAGTACTTC.

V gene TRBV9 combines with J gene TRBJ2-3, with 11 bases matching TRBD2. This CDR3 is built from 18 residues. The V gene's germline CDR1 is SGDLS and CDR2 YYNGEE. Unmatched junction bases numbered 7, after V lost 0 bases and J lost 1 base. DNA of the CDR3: TGTGCCAGCAGCGTAGCTACCCCGGGACTAGCGGGCACAGATACGCAGTATTTT. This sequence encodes CASSVATPGLAGTDTQYF.

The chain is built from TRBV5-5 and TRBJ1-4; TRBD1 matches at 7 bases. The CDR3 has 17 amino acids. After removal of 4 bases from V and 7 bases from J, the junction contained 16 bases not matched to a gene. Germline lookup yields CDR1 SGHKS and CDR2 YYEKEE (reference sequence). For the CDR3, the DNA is TGTGCCAGCAGCCCCCAGGGGGGAAGATTTTTGGCTGAAAAACTGTTTTTT. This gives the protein CASSPQGGRFLAEKLFF.

The CDR3 region is CASSVGNQPQHF. The CDR3 DNA follows: TGTGCCAGCTCAGTTGGCAATCAGCCCCAGCATTTT. This chain links TRBV28 with TRBJ1-5; no definite D call. Looked up from germline, CDR1 is MDHEN and CDR2 is SYDVKM. Trimming shortened V by 8 bases and J by 2 bases, and 7 bases separated the two germline ends. CDR3 size: 12 residues.

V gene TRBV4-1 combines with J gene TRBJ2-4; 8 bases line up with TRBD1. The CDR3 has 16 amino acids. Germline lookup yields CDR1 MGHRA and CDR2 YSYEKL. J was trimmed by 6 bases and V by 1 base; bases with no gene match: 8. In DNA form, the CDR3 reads TGCGCCAGCAGCCAAGCTTCGCAGGGGGCTACAAACATTCAGTACTTC. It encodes CASSQASQGATNIQYF.

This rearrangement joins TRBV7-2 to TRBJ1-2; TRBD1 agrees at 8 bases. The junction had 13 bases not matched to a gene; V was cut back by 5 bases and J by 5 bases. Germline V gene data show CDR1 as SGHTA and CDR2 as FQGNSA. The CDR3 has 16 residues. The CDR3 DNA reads TGTGCCAGCAGCCCGACAGGGGACAGCCTTATATATGGCTACACCTTC. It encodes CASSPTGDSLIYGYTF. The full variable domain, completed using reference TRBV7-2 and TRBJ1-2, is GAGVSQSPSNKVTEKGKDVELRCDPISGHTALYWYRQSLGQGLEFLIYFQGNSAPDKSGLPSDRFSAERTGGSVSTLTIQRTQQEDSAVYLCASSPTGDSLIYGYTFGSGTRLTVV.

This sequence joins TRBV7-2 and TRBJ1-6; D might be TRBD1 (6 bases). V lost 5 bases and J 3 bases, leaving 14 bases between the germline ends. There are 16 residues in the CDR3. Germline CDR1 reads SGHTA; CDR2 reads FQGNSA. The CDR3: CASSRGQTSYNSPLHF. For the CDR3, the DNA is TGTGCCAGCAGCCGTGGACAGACAAGCTATAATTCACCCCTCCACTTT.

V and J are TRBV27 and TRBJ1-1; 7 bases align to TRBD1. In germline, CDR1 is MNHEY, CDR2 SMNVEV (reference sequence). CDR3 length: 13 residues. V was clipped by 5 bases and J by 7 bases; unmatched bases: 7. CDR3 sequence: CASSTRQGGEAFF. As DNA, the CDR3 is TGTGCCAGCAGTACCCGACAGGGAGGTGAAGCTTTCTTT.